The 19 T cell receptor beta chains presented below share a single source sample, sequenced in a study of T cells in Graves' hyperthyroidism and ophthalmopathy. RNA transcripts gave rise to amplified TCR beta CDR3 regions. HTBI primers drove first-round RT-PCR of the TCR CDR3. TCRdb redid the calling of the multiplex PCR reads with MiXCR, one entry per CDR3 protein. This table has hundreds of thousands of distinct CDR3 sequences, roughly a third appearing once. Input material: blood. The receptors stem from a woman aged 40 to 50 with Graves' hyperthyroidism.

The chain recombines TRBV25-1 with TRBJ2-7, with D perhaps matching TRBD1 (7 bases). CDR3 size: 16 residues. V lost 5 bases and J lost 2, with 19 bases in between. Per the germline V gene, CDR1 is MGHDK and CDR2 is SYGVNS. CDR3 loop: CASSLDRTGATYEQYF. DNA for the CDR3: TGTGCCAGCAGTTTGGACAGGACGGGAGCAACCTACGAGCAGTACTTC.

The V gene is TRBV7-9, the J gene TRBJ1-2, with no clear D. The germline gives CDR1 SEHNR, CDR2 FQNEAQ (reference sequence). The CDR3 extends over 15 amino acids. Trimming took 1 base from V and 4 from J, leaving 13 bases between them. CDR3 sequence (DNA): TGTGCCAGCAGCTTAGTAAATCCTTTCGTCTATGGCTACACCTTC. This sequence encodes CASSLVNPFVYGYTF.

This clonotype was picked up a small number of times. One end of the junction is discordant with germline, which a read error may explain. This chain connects TRBV6-4 to TRBJ1-1; TRBD1 agrees at 8 bases. This CDR3 is built from 12 residues. Per the germline V gene, CDR1 is MRHNA and CDR2 is SNTAGT. In nucleotides, the CDR3 is TGTGCCAGCACCGGGACAGGCGGTAGTTTGATCTTT. Translation gives CASTGTGGSLIF.

This clonotype was counted at least ten times. CDR3 bases: TGTGCCAGCAGTGAATTTCAGGGGAAAGCTTTCTTT. Translating gives CASSEFQGKAFF. This chain connects TRBV25-1 to TRBJ1-1; TRBD1 is a possible D gene (6 bases). Trimming pared 1 base from V and 9 bases from J, leaving 9 bases between. Germline loops: CDR1 MGHDK, CDR2 SYGVNS. The length of the CDR3 is 12 residues.

The chain uses TRBV29-1 and TRBJ2-2, with 7 bases fitting TRBD1. Germline V gene sequence: CDR1 SQVTM, CDR2 ANQGSEA. The CDR3 is 15 amino acids. The V gene end was trimmed by 6 bases and the J gene end by 3 bases; junction bases not matched to a gene: 10. CDR3 loop: CSVWVRQGDTGELFF. CDR3 nucleotide sequence: TGCAGCGTATGGGTTCGGCAGGGGGACACCGGGGAGCTGTTTTTT.

This chain uses TRBV10-3 with TRBJ1-2, with D possibly matching TRBD1 (5 bases). CDR3 length: 14 amino acids. Germline values: CDR1 ENHRY, CDR2 SYGVKD. Between the trimmed V and J ends, which lost 10 bases and 4 bases, there was a span of 19 bases. Written as DNA, the CDR3 is TGTGCCAGCAGACCACCCGGGACCGCCTATGGCTACACCTTC. Amino acids: CASRPPGTAYGYTF.

The rearrangement uses TRBV15 and TRBJ2-5, with 7 positions matching TRBD1. Trimming cost V 1 base and J 4 bases; bases outside gene matches: 3. The CDR3 covers 14 residues. The V gene's germline CDR1 is LNHNV and CDR2 YYDKDF (reference sequence). CDR3 in DNA: TGTGCCACCAGCAGAGCAGGGGGTGGAGAGACCCAGTACTTC. Translating it yields CATSRAGGGETQYF.

A note on this clonotype: A read error may explain this, as a much larger clone is one base away. J is TRBJ1-1 and V is TRBV19; TRBD1 might be the D (5 bases). V was pared by 3 bases and J by 0 bases, with 14 bases between. The CDR3 has 16 residues. Germline CDR1 LNHDA, CDR2 SQIVND (reference sequence). CDR3 region: CASSIWGKGMNTEAFF. The CDR3 nucleotides are TGTGCCAGTAGTATCTGGGGCAAAGGCATGAACACTGAAGCTTTCTTT.

This clonotype appeared many times. The V gene is TRBV7-9, the J gene TRBJ1-6, with 9 bases matching TRBD1. The CDR3 is made up of 14 amino acids. Germline lookup yields CDR1 SEHNR and CDR2 FQNEAQ (reference sequence). Germline trimming cut 5 bases from V and 8 bases from J; bases unmatched to any gene: 4. CDR3 bases: TGTGCCAGCAGCCGGACAGGGGCTGATTCACCCCTCCACTTT. Protein sequence: CASSRTGADSPLHF.

V is TRBV2 and J is TRBJ1-1; D is undetermined. Trimming removed 7 bases from V and 8 bases from J, with 14 bases in between. CDR3 length: 12 amino acids. Germline V gene sequence: CDR1 SNHLY, CDR2 FYNNEI. CDR3 sequence reads: CASKNEGREAFF. CDR3 sequence (DNA): TGTGCCAGCAAAAACGAAGGACGGGAAGCTTTCTTT.

CDR3 sequence: CASSSGTGTLEQYF. CDR3 nucleotide sequence: TGTGCCAGCAGTTCCGGGACAGGGACCTTGGAGCAGTACTTC. V is TRBV12-3 or TRBV12-4 and J is TRBJ2-7, with 9 bases fitting TRBD1. CDR3 length equals 14 residues. V dropped 4 bases and J dropped 7; count of bases not matched to a gene: 8.

This clonotype was recorded a few times. The V and J genes are TRBV7-2 and TRBJ2-2; D gene unclear. Germline V gives CDR1 SGHTA, CDR2 FQGNSA. V was pared by 4 bases and J by 5 bases, with 8 bases between. The CDR3 totals 13 residues. The CDR3 region is CASSSVRTGELFF. The CDR3 DNA sequence: TGTGCCAGCAGCTCAGTCCGAACCGGGGAGCTGTTTTTT.

This clonotype was observed at least ten times. V and J are TRBV7-9 and TRBJ2-7; TRBD1 matches 7 bases. Germline CDR1 and CDR2: SEHNR and FQNEAQ (reference sequence). Trimming cost V 5 bases and J 1 base; bases outside gene matches: 5. CDR3 size: 14 residues. The CDR3 DNA is TGTGCCAGCAGCCTTCCGGGACAGTCCTACGAGCAGTACTTC. Translated, it gives CASSLPGQSYEQYF.

This clonotype has just a few counts. This sequence joins TRBV6-5 and TRBJ1-1, with D tentatively TRBD1 (6 bases). Germline V gene data show CDR1 as MNHEY and CDR2 as SVGAGI. The CDR3 has 14 amino acids. The V end lost 6 bases, the J end lost 4 bases, and 15 bases lay between the germline ends. In DNA form, the CDR3 reads TGTGCCAGCAGCTGGACGGACAGTTCCACTGAAGCTTTCTTT. This codes for CASSWTDSSTEAFF.

The rearrangement links TRBV15 to TRBJ1-1; D is possibly TRBD1 (5 bases). Germline CDR1 is LNHNV and CDR2 is YYDKDF (reference sequence). V was clipped by 0 bases and J by 7 bases, with 15 bases between them. The CDR3 consists of 15 residues. The CDR3 reads CATSRDAGVTNEAFF. The CDR3 coding sequence is TGTGCCACCAGCAGAGATGCGGGGGTAACTAATGAAGCTTTCTTT.

The rearrangement links TRBV10-3 to TRBJ1-4; 8 positions match TRBD1. Germline CDR1 and CDR2: ENHRY and SYGVKD. After removal of 2 bases from V and 8 bases from J, the junction contained 10 bases not matched to a gene. CDR3 length equals 16 residues. The CDR3 here is CAISEGPHRGNEKLFF. The CDR3 DNA reads TGTGCCATCAGTGAGGGGCCCCACAGGGGGAACGAAAAACTGTTTTTT.

The J gene is TRBJ2-7, the V gene TRBV7-9; D not certain. This CDR3 has 12 amino acids. Per germline, CDR1 SEHNR and CDR2 FQNEAQ (reference sequence). V lost 5 bases to trimming and J lost 7 bases, with 12 bases between them. The CDR3 DNA is TGTGCCAGCAGCGGCACCGCGTGGGAGCAGTACTTC. Residues: CASSGTAWEQYF.

This clonotype appeared a few times. The rearrangement uses TRBV9 and TRBJ1-2, with D possibly TRBD1 on 6 matching bases. The V end lost 6 bases, the J end lost 3 bases, and 18 bases lay between the germline ends. The CDR3 spans 15 residues. Germline V gives CDR1 SGDLS, CDR2 YYNGEE. Here the CDR3 DNA reads TGTGCCAGCACCCGTCGCCCAGGGGAGGACTATGGCTACACCTTC. Its protein is CASTRRPGEDYGYTF.

As for this clonotype: This may come from a read error, since a much larger clone is one base off. CDR3 DNA: TGCGCCAGGAGCGGAGGACAGGCCTCCTCCTACGAGCAGTACTTC. This codes for CARSGGQASSYEQYF. This chain joins TRBV5-1 and TRBJ2-7; the match to TRBD1 covers 7 bases. Germline lookup yields CDR1 SGHRS and CDR2 YFSETQ. V lost 8 bases, J lost 0 bases, and 11 bases stayed unmatched. The CDR3 length is 15 residues.